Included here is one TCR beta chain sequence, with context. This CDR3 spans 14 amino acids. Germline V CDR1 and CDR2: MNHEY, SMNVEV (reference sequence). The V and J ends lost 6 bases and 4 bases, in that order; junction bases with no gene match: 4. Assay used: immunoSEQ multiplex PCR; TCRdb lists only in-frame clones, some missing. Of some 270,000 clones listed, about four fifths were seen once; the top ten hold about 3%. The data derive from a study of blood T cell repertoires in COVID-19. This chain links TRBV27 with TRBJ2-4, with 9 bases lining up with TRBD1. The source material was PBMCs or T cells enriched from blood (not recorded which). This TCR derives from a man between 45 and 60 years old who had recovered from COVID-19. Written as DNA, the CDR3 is TGTGCCAGCAGGCAGGACAGGGGAAAAAACATTCAGTACTTC. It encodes CASRQDRGKNIQYF.